Each of the 24 T cell receptor beta chains below was sequenced from the same sample in a study of T cells after yellow fever vaccination. Using its own MiXCR run on the 5' RACE reads, TCRdb lists one record per CDR3 protein. Of roughly 500,000 distinct CDR3 sequences listed, approximately 21% are singletons. This sample comprised PBMCs, obtained 15 days after the yellow fever booster vaccination. The source of these receptors is a young man who received the YFV17D yellow fever vaccine.

The sample holds a few counts of this clonotype. The J gene is TRBJ2-6, the V gene TRBV14; D not resolved. The CDR3 contains 18 residues. V was shortened by 0 bases and J by 3 bases, with 15 bases between the two germline ends. Germline assignment: CDR1 SGHDN and CDR2 FVKESK. DNA of the CDR3: TGTGCCAGCAGCCAAGATGTAGGGTTCCTCGATGGGGCCAACGTCCTGACTTTC. Translation: CASSQDVGFLDGANVLTF.

This clonotype was seen a few times. The chain recombines TRBV20-1 with TRBJ2-3; TRBD2 matches at 7 bases. Per the germline V gene, CDR1 is DFQATT and CDR2 is SNEGSKA (reference sequence). This CDR3 region has 17 residues. V dropped 0 bases and J dropped 3; count of bases not matched to a gene: 12. DNA for the CDR3: TGCAGTGCTAGAGACCAATGGACGGGAGGTATTACAGATACGCAGTATTTT. This gives the protein CSARDQWTGGITDTQYF.

The genes are TRBV3-1 and TRBJ2-7; unclear D gene. The CDR3 contains 14 residues. CDR1 LGHDT and CDR2 YNNKEL come from the germline V gene (reference sequence). The V and J ends lost 0 bases and 0 bases respectively, with 6 bases between them. Here the CDR3 reads CASSQDASSYEQYF. The CDR3 bases are TGTGCCAGCAGCCAAGACGCCAGCTCCTACGAGCAGTACTTC.

J is TRBJ2-2 and V is TRBV2; TRBD1 agrees at 7 bases. Germline-derived CDR1 and CDR2 are SNHLY and FYNNEI. After removal of 6 bases from V and 7 bases from J, the junction contained 5 bases not matched to a gene. The CDR3 has 13 amino acids. The CDR3: CASRTGLNGELFF. CDR3 in DNA: TGTGCCAGCAGGACAGGGTTAAACGGGGAGCTGTTTTTT.

The chain has TRBV29-1 and TRBJ2-3; 10 bases fit TRBD2. The CDR3 extends over 15 amino acids. Germline CDR1 is SQVTM and CDR2 is ANQGSEA. J lost 0 bases, V lost 6 bases, and 6 bases had no gene match. In DNA form, the CDR3 reads TGCAGCGTCCGGACTAGCGGAGTGAGCACAGATACGCAGTATTTT. This codes for CSVRTSGVSTDTQYF.

The J gene is TRBJ2-7, the V gene TRBV5-6, with D perhaps TRBD1 or TRBD2 (6 bases each). Germline assignment: CDR1 SGHDT and CDR2 YYEEEE. This CDR3 contains 14 residues. V was clipped by 3 bases and J by 3 bases, with 13 bases between them. The CDR3 sequence is CASSSSGGGYEQYF. In DNA form, the CDR3 reads TGTGCCAGCAGCTCCAGTGGAGGGGGCTACGAGCAGTACTTC. Using reference TRBV5-6 and TRBJ2-7 for the parts outside the CDR3, the full variable domain is DAGVTQSPTHLIKTRGQQVTLRCSPKSGHDTVSWYQQALGQGPQFIFQYYEEEERQRGNFPDRFSGHQFPNYSSELNVNALLLGDSALYLCASSSSGGGYEQYFGPGTRLTVT.

The V gene is TRBV24-1, the J gene TRBJ2-5; D remains ambiguous. CDR1 KGHDR and CDR2 SFDVKD come from the germline V gene. The V and J ends lost 6 bases and 5 bases respectively, with 6 bases between them. The CDR3 length is 11 residues. The DNA for the CDR3 is TGTGCCACCAGTCAAAGCGAGACCCAGTACTTC. Its translation: CATSQSETQYF.

This clonotype was observed a handful of times. The J gene is TRBJ2-5, the V gene TRBV20-1; 10 nucleotides agree with TRBD1. The V segment lost 8 bases and the J segment 4 bases; nucleotides outside the gene matches: 7. Per the germline V gene, CDR1 is DFQATT and CDR2 is SNEGSKA (reference sequence). The CDR3 is 13 amino acids. Here the CDR3 reads CSLRTGGIETQYF. CDR3 bases: TGCAGTCTCCGGACAGGGGGGATAGAGACCCAGTACTTC.

Only a few counts were recorded for this clonotype. The chain is built from TRBV12-3 or TRBV12-4 and TRBJ2-3; TRBD2 aligns across 9 bases. Unmatched junction bases numbered 9, after V lost 5 bases and J lost 6 bases. There are 15 residues in the CDR3. CDR3 in amino acids: CASSAAGGGPDTQYF. CDR3 nucleotide sequence: TGTGCCAGCAGTGCCGCGGGGGGGGGCCCGGATACGCAGTATTTT.

The chain joins TRBV7-2 to TRBJ1-2; 7 bases match TRBD1. The germline V gene encodes CDR1 SGHTA and CDR2 FQGNSA. The CDR3 is 14 amino acids. The ends lost 6 bases at V and 4 bases at J; junction bases unmatched: 8. The CDR3 is CASSWDRSIYGYTF. Written as DNA, the CDR3 is TGTGCCAGCAGTTGGGACAGATCTATCTATGGCTACACCTTC. Full variable domain (outside the CDR3, taken from reference TRBV7-2 and TRBJ1-2): GAGVSQSPSNKVTEKGKDVELRCDPISGHTALYWYRQSLGQGLEFLIYFQGNSAPDKSGLPSDRFSAERTGGSVSTLTIQRTQQEDSAVYLCASSWDRSIYGYTFGSGTRLTVV.

J is TRBJ2-7 and V is TRBV20-1; 7 bases map to TRBD1. Trimming at V came to 6 bases and at J to 2 bases, leaving 7 bases not matched to a gene. The CDR3 consists of 13 residues. Germline CDR1 DFQATT, CDR2 SNEGSKA (reference sequence). For the CDR3, the DNA is TGCAGTGCCCCACCGGGACAGACCTACGAGCAGTACTTC. Protein: CSAPPGQTYEQYF.

This clonotype was detected a few times. This chain connects TRBV29-1 to TRBJ2-1, with a tentative D call TRBD2 (6 bases). The CDR3 consists of 14 residues. Trimming took off 7 bases at V and 2 bases at J, with 15 bases between the two ends. Germline V CDR1 and CDR2: SQVTM, ANQGSEA. The CDR3 is CSARDGGAYNEQFF. Written as DNA, the CDR3 is TGCAGCGCCCGCGATGGCGGGGCCTACAATGAGCAGTTCTTC.

This chain joins TRBV12-3 or TRBV12-4 and TRBJ2-5; a weak D match, TRBD1 (5 bases). V was pared by 1 base and J by 1 base, with 10 bases between. The CDR3 extends over 15 amino acids. The CDR3 spells CASSLEGKGQETQYF. DNA of the CDR3: TGTGCCAGCAGTTTAGAGGGGAAGGGCCAAGAGACCCAGTACTTC.

The gene calls are TRBV19 and TRBJ1-1; 9 bases fit TRBD1. The J segment lost 4 bases and the V segment lost 4 bases, leaving 4 bases of the junction unmatched. The CDR3 contains 14 residues. CDR1 and CDR2 from the germline V gene are LNHDA and SQIVND (reference sequence). CDR3 nucleotides: TGTGCCAGTAGTACCCTGACAGGGGGCACTGAAGCTTTCTTT. Translated, it gives CASSTLTGGTEAFF.

The rearrangement joins TRBV5-1 to TRBJ2-2, with 7 bases identical to TRBD1. Germline V gene data show CDR1 as SGHRS and CDR2 as YFSETQ. The CDR3 runs to 15 residues. V dropped 4 bases and J dropped 4; count of bases not matched to a gene: 7. The CDR3 DNA sequence: TGCGCCAGCAGCCTCGGGACAGACTTCACCGGGGAGCTGTTTTTT. This codes for CASSLGTDFTGELFF. Full variable domain (outside the CDR3, taken from reference TRBV5-1 and TRBJ2-2): KAGVTQTPRYLIKTRGQQVTLSCSPISGHRSVSWYQQTPGQGLQFLFEYFSETQRNKGNFPGRFSGRQFSNSRSEMNVSTLELGDSALYLCASSLGTDFTGELFFGEGSRLTVL.

This sequence joins TRBV20-1 and TRBJ2-7, with 7 bases identical to TRBD1. Germline CDR1 and CDR2: DFQATT and SNEGSKA (reference sequence). V lost 1 base, J lost 3 bases, and 6 bases stayed unmatched. CDR3 length equals 14 residues. CDR3 amino acids: CSARGNRGYYEQYF. DNA of the CDR3: TGCAGTGCTAGAGGCAACAGGGGCTACTACGAGCAGTACTTC.

The chain combines TRBV7-2 with TRBJ2-7; D may be TRBD1 (6 bases). Germline V CDR1 and CDR2: SGHTA, FQGNSA. The CDR3 contains 14 residues. The V and J ends lost 4 bases and 3 bases respectively, with 13 bases between them. As DNA, the CDR3 is TGTGCCAGCAGCTCTTCGGGACATAACTACGAGCAGTACTTC. This codes for CASSSSGHNYEQYF.

V gene TRBV5-1 combines with J gene TRBJ2-1; 11 bases match TRBD2. Germline V CDR1 and CDR2: SGHRS, YFSETQ. The V and J ends lost 6 bases and 10 bases, in that order; junction bases with no gene match: 12. This CDR3 has 15 amino acids. The CDR3 sequence is CASTQGTSGLLEQFF. CDR3 nucleotides: TGCGCCAGCACCCAAGGGACTAGCGGCCTCTTGGAGCAGTTCTTC.

This rearrangement joins TRBV10-2 to TRBJ2-3; tentatively, D is TRBD2 (6 bases). Germline CDR1 reads WSHSY; CDR2 reads SAAADI. The germline V and J ends were trimmed by 3 bases and 6 bases, with 19 bases remaining between them. The length of the CDR3 is 16 residues. CDR3 in amino acids: CASSESTSAGRDTQYF. DNA of the CDR3: TGCGCCAGCAGTGAATCAACCTCGGCGGGGCGGGATACGCAGTATTTT.

The chain couples TRBV7-2 to TRBJ2-5; no firm D call. V was shortened by 1 base and J by 5 bases, with 17 bases between the two germline ends. Germline loops: CDR1 SGHTA, CDR2 FQGNSA. The CDR3 spans 16 residues. CDR3 in DNA: TGTGCCAGCAGCTTAGAGGGTCAAGAGATCCATGAGACCCAGTACTTC. Its translation is CASSLEGQEIHETQYF. Full variable domain (rest looked up from reference TRBV7-2 and TRBJ2-5): GAGVSQSPSNKVTEKGKDVELRCDPISGHTALYWYRQSLGQGLEFLIYFQGNSAPDKSGLPSDRFSAERTGGSVSTLTIQRTQQEDSAVYLCASSLEGQEIHETQYFGPGTRLLVL.

This clonotype occurred a few times. V is TRBV27 and J is TRBJ2-1; 9 bases are shared with TRBD2. CDR3 size: 12 residues. With V trimmed by 3 bases and J by 12 bases, 3 bases remained unmatched. CDR1 is MNHEY, CDR2 SMNVEV, per germline (reference sequence). Written as DNA, the CDR3 is TGTGCCAGCAGTTTCGCGGGAGGGCCGCAGTTCTTC. Protein product: CASSFAGGPQFF.

This chain joins TRBV2 and TRBJ1-5; 7 bases are shared with TRBD1. Germline loops: CDR1 SNHLY, CDR2 FYNNEI. V lost 4 bases, J lost 0 bases, and 6 bases stayed unmatched. The CDR3 extends over 16 amino acids. In DNA, the CDR3 is TGTGCCAGCAGTGGGAGGGGGCGGGGTAGCAATCAGCCCCAGCATTTT. As protein: CASSGRGRGSNQPQHF.

This clonotype was seen a handful of times. The CDR3 here is CSAHRDYAYEQYF. CDR3 DNA: TGCAGTGCTCACCGGGACTATGCCTACGAGCAGTACTTC. The chain has TRBV20-1 and TRBJ2-7, with 7 bases identical to TRBD2. Germline CDR1 reads DFQATT; CDR2 reads SNEGSKA (reference sequence). CDR3 size: 13 residues. V was pared by 5 bases and J by 2 bases, with 6 bases of the junction left unmatched.

With regard to this clonotype: The germline gene is not matched at one end of the junction; a read error may be the cause. V gene TRBV5-1 combines with J gene TRBJ1-1; D is perhaps TRBD1 (5 bases). CDR3 length: 13 amino acids. Germline V gene sequence: CDR1 SGHRS, CDR2 YFSETQ. CDR3 loop: CASSLRRGTEAFF. CDR3 DNA sequence: TGTGCCAGCTCTCTCCGCCGGGGGACTGAAGCTTTCTTT.